This section outlines one T cell receptor beta chain sequence together with its context. The sample belongs to a study of technical replicates of blood from several donors. Generated by immunoSEQ multiplex PCR, the TCRdb table keeps only in-frame clones and is missing some. This sample has tens of thousands of clones, with 95% to 98% found just once. Germline-derived CDR1 and CDR2 are KGHSH and LQKENI. V gave up 2 bases and J gave up 3 bases, with 16 bases separating them. CDR3 length: 16 residues. What was sequenced was T cells isolated from PBMCs. The V call is TRBV18, the J call TRBJ1-2; D possibly corresponds to TRBD1 (5 bases). The source is a human donor in good health. The CDR3 protein is CASSPSVPWGYYGYTF. CDR3 sequence (DNA): TGTGCCAGCTCACCATCGGTCCCCTGGGGCTACTATGGCTACACCTTC.